This passage covers 30 T cell receptor beta chains from one sample sequenced in a study of cytomegalovirus exposure and HLA in healthy donors. The protocol was immunoSEQ multiplex PCR, while the TCRdb copy is restricted to in-frame clones and leaves out a portion. This table has approximately 150,000 clones, approximately 86% appearing once. Input material: PBMCs. The receptors come from a man aged 18 to 30 in good health and CMV-seropositive.

The V gene is TRBV2, the J gene TRBJ2-7; D possibly corresponds to TRBD1 (7 bases). The CDR3 sequence is 13 residues long. In germline, CDR1 is SNHLY, CDR2 FYNNEI. The ends were cut back, 10 bases at V and 4 bases at J, with 17 bases in the middle. The DNA for the CDR3 is TGTGCCATGGCGGGGACAGAAGGATACGAGCAGTACTTC. This codes for CAMAGTEGYEQYF.

J is TRBJ1-2 and V is TRBV6-5; D call uncertain. The length of the CDR3 is 12 residues. Germline CDR1 and CDR2: MNHEY and SVGAGI. Between the trimmed V and J ends, which lost 4 bases and 6 bases, there was a span of 9 bases. CDR3 DNA: TGTGCCAGCAGTTTAGGCGGCGATGGCTACACCTTC. The encoded protein is CASSLGGDGYTF.

J is TRBJ2-5 and V is TRBV9; possibly TRBD1 for D (6 bases). The CDR3 is 15 residues long. V lost 4 bases, J lost 3 bases, and 16 bases lay in between. Germline V gene lookup returns CDR1 SGDLS and CDR2 YYNGEE. The CDR3 spells CASSPRPGQEETQYF. The CDR3 bases are TGTGCCAGCAGCCCTCGGCCGGGACAAGAAGAGACCCAGTACTTC.

The table lists this clone with a few counts. This rearrangement joins TRBV30 to TRBJ1-2, with D perhaps TRBD1 (5 bases). CDR1 GTSNPN and CDR2 SVGIG come from the germline V gene (reference sequence). This CDR3 is built from 14 residues. Trimming removed 5 bases from V and 6 bases from J, with 19 bases in between. CDR3 sequence: CAWYNTGWRDGYTF. The DNA for the CDR3 is TGTGCCTGGTACAATACAGGATGGAGGGATGGCTACACCTTC.

The DNA of the CDR3 is TGTGCCAGTAGGCCGGACAGGGGCACTGAAGCTTTCTTT. It specifies CASRPDRGTEAFF. V is TRBV19 and J is TRBJ1-1, with 9 bases identical to TRBD1. Trimming removed 6 bases from V and 4 bases from J; junction bases left unmatched: 3. CDR1 and CDR2 from the germline V gene are LNHDA and SQIVND (reference sequence). This CDR3 has 13 amino acids.

The rearrangement uses TRBV2 and TRBJ1-1; 8 positions agree with TRBD1. The trim removed 2 bases at V and 4 bases at J, leaving 3 bases unmatched. The germline CDR1 and CDR2 sequences are SNHLY and FYNNEI. The length of the CDR3 is 14 residues. CDR3: CASSETGGFTEAFF. In nucleotides, the CDR3 is TGTGCCAGCAGTGAAACAGGGGGTTTCACTGAAGCTTTCTTT.

The chain recombines TRBV11-2 with TRBJ2-5; the match to TRBD2 covers 10 bases. Germline V CDR1 and CDR2: SGHAT, FQNNGV. J gave up 7 bases and V 8 bases, and 7 bases lay outside the gene matches. The CDR3 is 13 amino acids. The CDR3 here is CASGLAETVTQYF. CDR3 DNA: TGTGCCAGCGGACTAGCGGAAACGGTGACCCAGTACTTC.

The gene calls are TRBV5-1 and TRBJ1-1; 7 nucleotides agree with TRBD1. CDR1 SGHRS and CDR2 YFSETQ come from the germline V gene. The length of the CDR3 is 14 residues. The junction had 3 bases not matched to a gene; V was cut back by 1 base and J by 3 bases. CDR3 residues: CASSLKGADTEAFF. The DNA of the CDR3 is TGCGCCAGCAGCTTGAAGGGGGCGGACACTGAAGCTTTCTTT.

For the CDR3, the DNA is TGTGCCAGCAGCCCAGATCCTTCTAACTATGGCTACACCTTC. Translating gives CASSPDPSNYGYTF. J is TRBJ1-2 and V is TRBV7-6, with D hard to call. This CDR3 is 14 amino acids long. Germline loops: CDR1 SGHVS, CDR2 FNYEAQ. Trimming took 5 bases from V and 0 from J, leaving 10 bases between them.

The CDR3 spells CASSLQGGETQYF. CDR3 sequence (DNA): TGTGCCAGTAGTTTACAGGGGGGAGAGACCCAGTACTTC. The J gene is TRBJ2-5, the V gene TRBV19; 8 bases match TRBD1. V was pared by 5 bases and J by 4 bases, with 3 bases of the junction left unmatched. The germline V gene encodes CDR1 LNHDA and CDR2 SQIVND (reference sequence). The CDR3 length is 13 residues.

V usage is TRBV14 and J usage is TRBJ2-7; 10 bases line up with TRBD1. V was clipped by 4 bases and J by 6 bases; unmatched bases: 9. Germline CDR1 reads SGHDN; CDR2 reads FVKESK. The CDR3 length is 15 residues. The CDR3 spells CASSPSGQGLSEQYF. CDR3 bases: TGTGCCAGCAGCCCATCGGGACAGGGGTTGTCCGAGCAGTACTTC.

This clone was counted once. The genes are TRBV4-1 and TRBJ1-1, with 9 bases lining up with TRBD1. The germline V gene encodes CDR1 MGHRA and CDR2 YSYEKL. CDR3 length: 15 amino acids. The J segment lost 4 bases and the V segment lost 2 bases, leaving 5 bases of the junction unmatched. The CDR3 spells CASSQTGGVGTEAFF. The CDR3 DNA reads as TGCGCCAGCAGCCAAACAGGGGGCGTCGGCACTGAAGCTTTCTTT.

V is TRBV19 and J is TRBJ2-7; D is ambiguous. This CDR3 has 13 amino acids. V was clipped by 3 bases and J by 0 bases, with 6 bases between them. Germline V lookup: CDR1 LNHDA, CDR2 SQIVND (reference sequence). DNA of the CDR3: TGTGCCAGTAGTATGTCGGGCTCCTACGAGCAGTACTTC. This sequence encodes CASSMSGSYEQYF.

V gene TRBV5-1 combines with J gene TRBJ1-1, with 8 bases identical to TRBD1. CDR3 length: 16 residues. Trimming removed 4 bases from V and 5 bases from J; junction bases left unmatched: 13. Germline values: CDR1 SGHRS, CDR2 YFSETQ. CDR3 sequence: CASSPQGAEGRTEAFF. Here the CDR3 DNA reads TGCGCCAGCAGCCCGCAGGGGGCAGAGGGTCGGACTGAAGCTTTCTTT.

The chain carries TRBV6-5 and TRBJ2-1; 8 positions match TRBD1. V shed 2 bases and J 2 bases; nucleotides not matched to a gene: 5. CDR1 MNHEY and CDR2 SVGAGI come from the germline V gene. The CDR3 has 16 amino acids. The chain's CDR3 is CASSYTGTGAYNEQFF. DNA of the CDR3: TGTGCCAGCAGTTACACGGGGACAGGAGCCTACAATGAGCAGTTCTTC.

The V and J genes are TRBV5-1 and TRBJ2-1, with 16 bases aligning to TRBD2. The CDR3 length is 15 residues. Looked up from germline, CDR1 is SGHRS and CDR2 is YFSETQ. After removal of 3 bases from V and 15 bases from J, the junction contained 9 bases not matched to a gene. CDR3 bases: TGCGCCAGCAGCTCCGGGACTAGCGGGGGGGCCAGTCTGTTCTTC. As protein: CASSSGTSGGASLFF.

As DNA, the CDR3 is TGTGCCAGCAGTGACGGAGGGGCCGGGAATGAGCAGTTCTTC. It specifies CASSDGGAGNEQFF. The rearrangement joins TRBV6-4 to TRBJ2-1; weak D call: TRBD2 (6 bases). V dropped 2 bases and J dropped 7 bases, with 12 bases sitting between them. CDR1 and CDR2 from the germline V gene are MRHNA and SNTAGT. The CDR3 is made up of 14 amino acids.

The rearrangement joins TRBV10-2 to TRBJ2-7; the match to TRBD1 covers 7 bases. Germline CDR1 reads WSHSY; CDR2 reads SAAADI. The J segment lost 2 bases and the V segment lost 6 bases, leaving 4 bases of the junction unmatched. CDR3 size: 13 residues. Here the CDR3 reads CASSRQGTYEQYF. DNA of the CDR3: TGCGCCAGCAGCCGACAGGGAACCTACGAGCAGTACTTC.

V gene TRBV6-1 combines with J gene TRBJ2-7, with a weak D call TRBD1 (6 bases). This CDR3 is built from 16 residues. Per germline, CDR1 MNHNS and CDR2 SASEGT. V lost 4 bases and J lost 0, with 16 bases in between. The CDR3 sequence is CASSGGIQGFSYEQYF. CDR3 DNA sequence: TGTGCCAGCAGTGGAGGGATACAGGGATTCTCCTACGAGCAGTACTTC.

The chain employs TRBV6-1 and TRBJ2-7, with 12 bases identical to TRBD2. Per germline, CDR1 MNHNS and CDR2 SASEGT. The CDR3 sequence is 15 residues long. V gave up 10 bases and J gave up 2 bases; unmatched junction bases: 9. The CDR3 protein is CAITPLAGGAYEQYF. The CDR3 nucleotides are TGTGCCATTACTCCCCTAGCGGGAGGGGCCTACGAGCAGTACTTC.

The CDR3 DNA is TGTGCCAGCAGCTTGGCAACCAGTTCTGGGGCCAACGTCCTGACTTTC. Its translation is CASSLATSSGANVLTF. The chain couples TRBV5-6 to TRBJ2-6; no firm D call. Germline V gives CDR1 SGHDT, CDR2 YYEEEE. The CDR3 has 16 amino acids. The V end was cut by 0 bases, the J end by 1 base, with 8 bases between.

The chain carries TRBV5-1 and TRBJ2-3; tentative D call: TRBD1 (5 bases). CDR1 and CDR2 (germline): SGHRS, YFSETQ. Trimming took 0 bases from V and 2 from J, leaving 19 bases between them. This CDR3 comprises 18 residues. CDR3 amino acids: CASSLVGKGWGYTDTQYF. The CDR3 bases are TGCGCCAGCAGCTTGGTGGGAAAAGGGTGGGGCTACACAGATACGCAGTATTTT.

The chain combines TRBV2 with TRBJ1-2, with unresolved D. Germline V gives CDR1 SNHLY, CDR2 FYNNEI. This CDR3 has 12 residues. V was shortened by 3 bases and J by 5 bases, with 7 bases between the two germline ends. CDR3 coding DNA: TGTGCCAGCAGTGAGCAAACATATGGCTACACCTTC. It is translated as CASSEQTYGYTF.

V and J are TRBV6-1 and TRBJ2-3, with 9 bases matching TRBD1. Germline V gives CDR1 MNHNS, CDR2 SASEGT. Losses at the gene ends were 6 bases for V and 5 bases for J; bases not matched to a gene: 6. The CDR3 contains 14 residues. In DNA form, the CDR3 reads TGTGCCAGCAGCCCCGGGACAGGGAGAGATACGCAGTATTTT. Its protein is CASSPGTGRDTQYF.

The V call is TRBV28, the J call TRBJ2-3; 15 bases line up with TRBD2. CDR1 is MDHEN and CDR2 is SYDVKM in the germline V gene. J gave up 4 bases and V 8 bases, and 16 bases lay outside the gene matches. This CDR3 spans 19 amino acids. This CDR3 reads CASGPPGLAGGSTPDTQYF. The DNA of the CDR3 is TGTGCCAGCGGCCCACCGGGACTAGCGGGGGGTTCGACCCCAGATACGCAGTATTTT.

The rearrangement uses TRBV5-1 and TRBJ2-5; 11 bases map to TRBD2. The CDR3 has 16 amino acids. The germline CDR1 and CDR2 sequences are SGHRS and YFSETQ. The J segment lost 2 bases and the V segment lost 3 bases, leaving 6 bases of the junction unmatched. The CDR3 nucleotides are TGCGCCAGCAGCTCCTTAGGGACTAGCGGTCAAGAGACCCAGTACTTC. It translates to CASSSLGTSGQETQYF.

The chain combines TRBV19 with TRBJ2-7; 7 nucleotides agree with TRBD1. Germline values: CDR1 LNHDA, CDR2 SQIVND (reference sequence). The CDR3 consists of 13 residues. The V segment lost 1 base and the J segment 3 bases; nucleotides outside the gene matches: 0. In DNA form, the CDR3 reads TGTGCCAGTAGTATAGGACAGGGCTACGAGCAGTACTTC. Its protein is CASSIGQGYEQYF. Looking up the rest from reference TRBV19 and TRBJ2-7 gives the full variable domain: DGGITQSPKYLFRKEGQNVTLSCEQNLNHDAMYWYRQDPGQGLRLIYYSQIVNDFQKGDIAEGYSVSREKKESFPLTVTSAQKNPTAFYLCASSIGQGYEQYFGPGTRLTVT.

The chain uses TRBV5-5 and TRBJ2-2; 7 nucleotides align to TRBD2. The J segment lost 3 bases and the V segment lost 6 bases, leaving 5 bases of the junction unmatched. Germline V gene data show CDR1 as SGHKS and CDR2 as YYEKEE (reference sequence). The length of the CDR3 is 14 residues. In nucleotides, the CDR3 is TGTGCCAGCAATAGGCTAGCGGACACCGGGGAGCTGTTTTTT. Its translation: CASNRLADTGELFF.

The gene calls are TRBV5-4 and TRBJ1-2; no reliable D call. V lost 0 bases and J 8 bases, leaving 8 bases between the germline ends. CDR1 is SGHNT, CDR2 YYREEE, per germline (reference sequence). This CDR3 comprises 12 residues. This chain's CDR3 is CASSLGALGYTF. As DNA, the CDR3 is TGTGCCAGCAGCTTGGGTGCGTTGGGCTACACCTTC.

The rearrangement joins TRBV4-1 to TRBJ1-3; the D gene is possibly TRBD1 (5 bases). The CDR3 contains 14 residues. Trimming removed 6 bases from V and 8 bases from J, with 17 bases in between. The V gene's germline CDR1 is MGHRA and CDR2 YSYEKL. CDR3 sequence: CASSSPGRSDTIYF. In DNA, the CDR3 is TGCGCCAGCAGTTCACCAGGGCGGTCGGACACCATATATTTT.